This is a list of T cell receptor beta chains from one sample in a study of blood T cell repertoires in COVID-19. Produced via immunoSEQ multiplex PCR; TCRdb's table is partial and in-frame only. The top ten hold around 8% of the sample, which has some 500,000 clones, 85% to 90% seen once. The source material was peripheral blood. The source of these receptors is a woman aged 50 to 60 with COVID-19, enrolled during active disease. Each CDR3 is given with its conserved first and last residue. A D gene is named only where the DNA matches it firmly. Clone sizes are given selectively: once, few, many, or a class where the clone is expanded.

v_call	d_call	clone_size	j_call	cdr3_aa	cdr3_nt
TRBV7-2	TRBD2	.	TRBJ2-7	CASSLAPSGGTSPYEQYF	TGTGCCAGCAGCTTAGCGCCTAGCGGGGGGACCTCCCCGTACGAGCAGTACTTC
TRBV2	.	.	TRBJ2-2	CASSDRSTLTGELFF	TGTGCCAGCAGTGACCGTTCGACTTTGACCGGGGAGCTGTTTTTT
TRBV3-1/TRBV3-2	TRBD2	.	TRBJ2-3	CASSQDRLAQQYF	TGTGCCAGCAGCCAAGATCGACTAGCCCAGCAGTATTTT
TRBV18	TRBD1	.	TRBJ2-1	CASSPPGTAKNEQFF	TGTGCCAGCTCTCCGCCGGGGACAGCCAAAAATGAGCAGTTCTTC
TRBV3-1/TRBV3-2	.	.	TRBJ1-3	CASSQGTGGNTIYF	TGTGCCAGCAGCCAAGGAACGGGAGGAAACACCATATATTTT
TRBV2	TRBD1	.	TRBJ1-5	CASSDDRGGQPQHF	TGTGCCAGCAGCGACGACAGGGGAGGCCAGCCCCAGCATTTT
TRBV4-2	TRBD2	.	TRBJ2-3	CASSQGLAGTDTQYF	TGTGCCAGCAGCCAAGGACTAGCCGGCACAGATACGCAGTATTTT
TRBV3-1/TRBV3-2	.	.	TRBJ1-1	CASSQDGLREAFF	TGTGCCAGCAGCCAAGATGGGTTGAGGGAAGCTTTCTTT
TRBV10-1	TRBD1	.	TRBJ2-1	CASAKDRGNEQFF	TGCGCCAGCGCCAAAGACAGGGGTAATGAGCAGTTCTTC
TRBV5-5	.	.	TRBJ1-2	CASSSGTYGYTF	TGTGCCAGCAGCTCCGGGACTTATGGCTACACCTTC
TRBV27	.	.	TRBJ1-5	CASSLRPPGGGGNQPQHF	TGTGCCAGCAGTTTACGCCCCCCGGGGGGAGGGGGCAATCAGCCCCAGCATTTT
TRBV24-1	.	.	TRBJ1-4	CATSTSGRRGEKLFF	TGTGCCACCAGCACCTCAGGGCGGAGAGGCGAAAAACTGTTTTTT
TRBV6-6	.	.	TRBJ2-3	CASSYRTVTDTQYF	TGTGCCAGCAGTTACCGGACAGTTACAGATACGCAGTATTTT
TRBV3-1/TRBV3-2	.	.	TRBJ2-7	CASSHGYEQYF	TGTGCCAGCAGCCACGGCTACGAGCAGTACTTC
TRBV11-2	TRBD2	.	TRBJ2-6	CASSPRGGGSGANVLTF	TGTGCCAGCAGCCCCCGGGGGGGAGGCTCTGGGGCCAACGTCCTGACTTTC
TRBV20-1	.	.	TRBJ2-3	CSASPGGTDTQYF	TGCAGTGCTAGTCCGGGAGGCACAGATACGCAGTATTTT
TRBV5-1	.	.	TRBJ2-1	CASSSISQGYNEQFF	TGCGCCAGCAGCTCTATTTCTCAGGGCTACAATGAGCAGTTCTTC
TRBV3-1/TRBV3-2	.	.	TRBJ2-7	CASSPTDRAYEQYF	TGTGCCAGCAGCCCCACGGACAGAGCCTACGAGCAGTACTTC
TRBV10-2	TRBD2	few	TRBJ2-3	CASSVFGTGGRDTQYF	TGCGCCAGCAGTGTTTTTGGGACGGGGGGGCGAGATACGCAGTATTTT
TRBV7-9	.	.	TRBJ1-2	CATLGGPGHGYTF	TGTGCCACTCTTGGGGGCCCTGGTCATGGCTACACCTTC
TRBV19	TRBD1	.	TRBJ2-7	CASGDRVGAYEQYF	TGTGCCAGTGGGGACAGGGTGGGGGCCTACGAGCAGTACTTC
TRBV3-1/TRBV3-2	.	.	TRBJ1-2	CASSQAARQDFYGYTF	TGTGCCAGCAGCCAAGCGGCGAGACAGGATTTCTATGGCTACACCTTC
TRBV11-2	.	once	TRBJ1-1	CASSSTGSPEAFF	TGTGCCAGCAGCTCTACAGGGTCCCCTGAAGCTTTCTTT
TRBV7-9	.	.	TRBJ1-5	CASSPLGGDRSQPQHF	TGTGCCAGCAGCCCTCTGGGGGGAGACAGATCCCAGCCCCAGCATTTT
TRBV5-1	.	.	TRBJ2-7	CASSLGPQGITYEQYF	TGCGCCAGCAGCTTGGGACCCCAGGGAATAACCTACGAGCAGTACTTC
TRBV13	.	.	TRBJ2-5	CASSSDGGEETQYF	TGTGCCAGCAGCTCCGACGGGGGTGAGGAGACCCAGTACTTC
TRBV6-1	.	few	TRBJ1-1	CASSESPGSDTEAFF	TGTGCCAGCAGTGAATCACCAGGGTCGGACACTGAAGCTTTCTTT
TRBV24-1	TRBD1	.	TRBJ2-7	CATSDFGTGVHEQYF	TGTGCCACCAGTGATTTTGGGACAGGGGTCCATGAGCAGTACTTC
TRBV24-1	.	.	TRBJ2-3	CATADSTSTDTQYF	TGTGCCACCGCTGACAGTACTAGCACAGATACGCAGTATTTT